This entry concerns a single TCR beta chain. CDR1 SGHRS and CDR2 YFSETQ come from the germline V gene. The CDR3 contains 13 residues. The ends lost 4 bases at V and 5 bases at J; junction bases unmatched: 5. In the authors' methods: Estimation of nucleated cell counts was performed using reference gene primer amplification. Produced via immunoSEQ multiplex PCR; TCRdb's table is partial and in-frame only. The DNA was the basis for D and trimming; V, J and clone size are from that table. In the table there are about 220,000 clones, roughly 80% of which are singletons. Residents of 20 to 25 US areas, aged roughly 18 to 90 years, made up the participants. The record originates from a study of blood T cell repertoires in COVID-19. For the study at large: From the United States, Italy and Spain came samples of acute and convalescent COVID-19. The analysed material was cDNA or gDNA that came from T cells, B-cell-depleted T cells, or PBMCs.

This clonotype was obtained from a woman between 35 and 50 years old with acute COVID-19. Sample: PBMCs or T cells enriched from blood (not recorded which). The chain uses TRBV5-1 and TRBJ1-1; 7 positions agree with TRBD1. CDR3 sequence: CASSAQGRTEAFF. The CDR3 coding sequence is TGCGCCAGCAGCGCACAGGGGAGGACTGAAGCTTTCTTT.